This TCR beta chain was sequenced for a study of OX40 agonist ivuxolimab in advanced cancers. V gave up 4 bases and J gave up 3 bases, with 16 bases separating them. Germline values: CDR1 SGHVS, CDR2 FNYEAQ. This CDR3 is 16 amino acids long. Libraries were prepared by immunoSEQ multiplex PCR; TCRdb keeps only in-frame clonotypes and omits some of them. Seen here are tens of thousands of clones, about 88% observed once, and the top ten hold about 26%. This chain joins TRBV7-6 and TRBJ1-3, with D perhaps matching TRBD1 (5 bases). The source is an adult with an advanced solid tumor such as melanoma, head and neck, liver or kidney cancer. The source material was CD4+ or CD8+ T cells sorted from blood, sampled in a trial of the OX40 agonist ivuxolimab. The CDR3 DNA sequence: TGTGCCAGCAGCTCCCGGGGGGAGCGGTTTGGAAACACCATATATTTT. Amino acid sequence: CASSSRGERFGNTIYF.